This is a list of T cell receptor beta chains from one sample in a study of vaccination and CD4 T cells after COVID-19. TCRdb used MiXCR to reprocess the PCR reads, holding one entry per CDR3 protein. The sample shows around 20,000 distinct CDR3 sequences, under 30% of them seen only once. For these TCRs, the target antigens are not known. Material for sequencing was cultured CD4+ T cells from blood. All receptors derive from a human donor with COVID-19. Each CDR3 is given with its conserved first and last residue. D genes are given only for firm matches. Size is omitted from some rows. Given values are once, few, many or a class for expanded clones.

v_call: TRBV11-2
cdr3_length: 13
d_call: TRBD1
clone_size: few
j_call: TRBJ1-2
cdr3_aa: CASRGDRAHGYTF
cdr3_nt: TGTGCCAGCAGGGGGGACAGGGCCCATGGCTACACCTTC

v_call: TRBV20-1
cdr3_length: 14
d_call: NA
clone_size: few
j_call: TRBJ2-5
cdr3_aa: CSARGASGRRTQYF
cdr3_nt: TGCAGTGCAAGGGGGGCTAGCGGAAGGAGGACCCAGTACTTC

v_call: TRBV28
cdr3_length: 14
d_call: NA
clone_size: few
j_call: TRBJ1-2
cdr3_aa: CASSLGGREGGYTF
cdr3_nt: TGTGCCAGCAGTTTGGGGGGCAGGGAAGGTGGCTACACCTTC

v_call: TRBV6-1
cdr3_length: 13
d_call: NA
clone_size: NA
j_call: TRBJ1-6
cdr3_aa: CASKAVDNSPLHF
cdr3_nt: TGTGCCAGCAAGGCTGTAGATAATTCACCCCTCCACTTT

v_call: TRBV5-1
cdr3_length: 15
d_call: NA
clone_size: NA
j_call: TRBJ1-1
cdr3_aa: CASSLGAAMNTEAFF
cdr3_nt: TGCGCCAGCAGCTTGGGGGCGGCAATGAACACTGAAGCTTTCTTT

v_call: TRBV27
cdr3_length: 14
d_call: NA
clone_size: medium-sized
j_call: TRBJ1-2
cdr3_aa: CASRPGGRDYGYTF
cdr3_nt: TGTGCCAGCAGGCCGGGGGGGCGCGACTATGGCTACACCTTC

v_call: TRBV6-2/TRBV6-3
cdr3_length: 13
d_call: NA
clone_size: few
j_call: TRBJ2-2
cdr3_aa: CASRTSNTGELFF
cdr3_nt: TGTGCCAGCAGAACGTCGAACACCGGGGAGCTGTTTTTT

v_call: TRBV29-1
cdr3_length: 10
d_call: NA
clone_size: NA
j_call: TRBJ1-1
cdr3_aa: CSVKNTEAFF
cdr3_nt: TGCAGCGTCAAGAACACTGAAGCTTTCTTT

v_call: TRBV7-9
cdr3_length: 17
d_call: NA
clone_size: NA
j_call: TRBJ2-2
cdr3_aa: CASSQKAGTPDTGELFF
cdr3_nt: TGTGCCAGCAGCCAGAAAGCAGGGACCCCGGACACCGGGGAGCTGTTTTTT

v_call: TRBV20-1
cdr3_length: 13
d_call: NA
clone_size: few
j_call: TRBJ2-7
cdr3_aa: CSATFLVGNEQYF
cdr3_nt: TGCAGTGCCACCTTCCTAGTAGGGAACGAGCAGTACTTC

v_call: TRBV19
cdr3_length: 13
d_call: NA
clone_size: NA
j_call: TRBJ1-2
cdr3_aa: CASSIGRNYGYTF
cdr3_nt: TGTGCCAGTAGTATAGGTAGGAACTATGGCTACACCTTC

v_call: TRBV6-1
cdr3_length: 12
d_call: NA
clone_size: NA
j_call: TRBJ1-4
cdr3_aa: CAAGFHLGKLFF
cdr3_nt: TGTGCCGCGGGGTTTCACTTGGGAAAACTGTTTTTT

v_call: TRBV6-5
cdr3_length: 14
d_call: NA
clone_size: NA
j_call: TRBJ1-3
cdr3_aa: CASSFRDVGNTIYF
cdr3_nt: TGTGCCAGCAGTTTCCGTGACGTTGGAAACACCATATATTTT

v_call: TRBV20-1
cdr3_length: 16
d_call: NA
clone_size: few
j_call: TRBJ1-4
cdr3_aa: CSARDWQGLVNEKLFF
cdr3_nt: TGCAGTGCTAGAGATTGGCAGGGGTTAGTTAATGAAAAACTGTTTTTT

v_call: TRBV7-2
cdr3_length: 15
d_call: TRBD2
clone_size: few
j_call: TRBJ2-5
cdr3_aa: CASSSFGGAGETQYF
cdr3_nt: TGTGCCAGCAGCTCTTTCGGGGGGGCTGGGGAGACCCAGTACTTC

v_call: TRBV6-1
cdr3_length: 12
d_call: NA
clone_size: NA
j_call: TRBJ1-2
cdr3_aa: CASTRGRDGYTF
cdr3_nt: TGTGCCAGCACCCGAGGTAGGGATGGCTACACCTTC

v_call: TRBV24-1
cdr3_length: 15
d_call: NA
clone_size: NA
j_call: TRBJ2-3
cdr3_aa: CATSDARGSADTQYF
cdr3_nt: TGTGCCACCAGTGATGCCCGGGGGAGCGCAGATACGCAGTATTTT

v_call: TRBV20-1
cdr3_length: 15
d_call: TRBD1
clone_size: medium-sized
j_call: TRBJ1-6
cdr3_aa: CSAGQGSSYNSPLHF
cdr3_nt: TGCAGTGCGGGACAGGGGAGCTCCTATAATTCACCCCTCCACTTT

v_call: TRBV20-1
cdr3_length: 14
d_call: NA
clone_size: NA
j_call: TRBJ1-1
cdr3_aa: CSAEDFGLSTEAFF
cdr3_nt: TGCAGTGCTGAAGACTTTGGGCTCTCGACTGAAGCTTTCTTT

v_call: TRBV2
cdr3_length: 14
d_call: NA
clone_size: few
j_call: TRBJ1-3
cdr3_aa: CASIYGSSGNTIYF
cdr3_nt: TGTGCCAGCATATACGGGAGCTCTGGAAACACCATATATTTT

v_call: TRBV7-2
cdr3_length: 15
d_call: TRBD1
clone_size: NA
j_call: TRBJ1-6
cdr3_aa: CASDREITYNSPLHF
cdr3_nt: TGTGCCAGCGACAGGGAGATCACCTATAATTCACCCCTCCACTTT

v_call: TRBV2
cdr3_length: 13
d_call: NA
clone_size: NA
j_call: TRBJ1-1
cdr3_aa: CASQGVQNTEAFF
cdr3_nt: TGTGCCAGCCAAGGGGTCCAGAACACTGAAGCTTTCTTT

v_call: TRBV5-6
cdr3_length: 14
d_call: TRBD1
clone_size: NA
j_call: TRBJ2-7
cdr3_aa: CASSVTGVSYEQYF
cdr3_nt: TGTGCCAGCAGCGTCACAGGGGTAAGCTACGAGCAGTACTTC

v_call: TRBV10-3
cdr3_length: 14
d_call: NA
clone_size: few
j_call: TRBJ1-3
cdr3_aa: CAISDTGSGNTIYF
cdr3_nt: TGTGCCATCAGCGACACTGGCTCTGGAAACACCATATATTTT

v_call: TRBV30
cdr3_length: 17
d_call: TRBD1
clone_size: medium-sized
j_call: TRBJ1-2
cdr3_aa: CAWKPGRGLLRVYGYTF
cdr3_nt: TGTGCCTGGAAACCCGGCAGGGGGCTTCTTCGGGTTTATGGCTACACCTTC

v_call: TRBV27
cdr3_length: 15
d_call: TRBD1
clone_size: NA
j_call: TRBJ1-6
cdr3_aa: CASSPRQGQGSPLHF
cdr3_nt: TGTGCCAGCAGTCCGCGACAGGGTCAGGGTTCACCCCTCCACTTT

v_call: TRBV6-1
cdr3_length: 13
d_call: NA
clone_size: NA
j_call: TRBJ1-5
cdr3_aa: CASGGGNNQPQHF
cdr3_nt: TGTGCCAGCGGAGGCGGCAACAATCAGCCCCAGCATTTT

v_call: TRBV11-3
cdr3_length: 15
d_call: NA
clone_size: NA
j_call: TRBJ2-3
cdr3_aa: CASSLVGRGTDTQYF
cdr3_nt: TGTGCCAGCAGCTTAGTGGGACGGGGCACAGATACGCAGTATTTT